The entry below describes one T cell receptor beta chain. Its specificity is not known. Some clones are missing from TCRdb's copy, which holds only in-frame ones; the method was immunoSEQ multiplex PCR. The repertoire consists of about 110,000 clones, with 85% to 95% occurring once and the leading ten covering roughly 7.6%. The sample originates from a study of T cell responses to AZD1222 COVID-19 vaccine. Study outcomes and limitations: Vaccination with two AZD1222 doses was followed by a rise in Spike-specific TCR breadth and depth. None of the repertoires were sampled until the peak T cell response had passed. The study reported that nearly half of spike-specific TCRs target unmutated variant regions.

Germline V gene lookup returns CDR1 SGHTS and CDR2 YDEGEE. This CDR3 region has 17 residues. V was pared by 0 bases and J by 0 bases, with 13 bases between. This chain connects TRBV5-8 to TRBJ1-5; D is undetermined. The specimen comprised peripheral blood, sampled on day 0 of AZD1222 vaccination. This sequence originates from an adult in good health. CDR3: CASSLGRGTHSNQPQHF. CDR3 in DNA: TGTGCCAGCAGCTTGGGTCGGGGAACTCATAGCAATCAGCCCCAGCATTTT.